The clone carrying this TCR beta chain was observed a handful of times. Sequencing used immunoSEQ multiplex PCR; TCRdb keeps in-frame clones, though not all of them. Of hundreds of thousands of clones in the sample, 81% were seen once. Germline CDR1 is SGHRS and CDR2 is YFSETQ. The CDR3 contains 14 residues. Between the trimmed V and J ends, which lost 5 bases and 7 bases, there was a span of 19 bases. The data originate from a study of blood T cell repertoires in COVID-19. Sequenced input: peripheral blood. The rearrangement uses TRBV5-1 and TRBJ2-7; possibly TRBD2 for D (6 bases). The receptor was isolated from a woman of 80 years or more with acute or convalescent COVID-19. This CDR3 is CASSPEVEGLEQYF. CDR3 in DNA: TGCGCCAGCAGTCCCGAGGTGGAGGGGCTAGAGCAGTACTTC.